Listed below are T cell receptor beta chains from one sample, sequenced in a study of CD8 T cells in Susac syndrome. A single record per CDR3 protein comes from TCRdb applying MiXCR to the immunoSEQ multiplex PCR reads. This sample carries more than 95,000 distinct CDR3 sequences, 85% to 95% of them seen once, and the ten largest clones take approximately 0.093%. Sequencing was carried out using CD4+ T cells from PBMCs. The receptors stem from a human donor with multiple sclerosis. The CDR3 runs from the conserved cysteine through the conserved F or W. The D gene is left open where the match is weak. Size values are once, few and many counts, or a class for expanded clones, and some rows have none.

d_call	v_call	j_call	clone_size	cdr3_aa	cdr3_nt
TRBD1	TRBV5-1	TRBJ2-2	-	CASSRQGENTGELFF	TGCGCCAGCTCCCGACAGGGCGAAAACACCGGGGAGCTGTTTTTT
-	TRBV7-8	TRBJ1-4	once	CASSYSRGDNEKLFF	TGTGCCAGCAGCTATTCCAGGGGAGATAATGAAAAACTGTTTTTT
-	TRBV27	TRBJ2-7	-	CASSLSPRQEQYF	TGTGCCAGCAGTTTATCCCCCAGGCAAGAGCAGTACTTC
-	TRBV7-3	TRBJ1-3	-	CASSSGWGNTIYF	TGTGCCAGCAGCTCAGGGTGGGGAAACACCATATATTTT
-	TRBV5-4	TRBJ2-7	-	CASSLWQGRGEQYF	TGTGCCAGCAGCTTATGGCAGGGTCGAGGCGAGCAGTACTTC
TRBD1	TRBV25-1	TRBJ1-2	-	CASSDQPPYRGLYGYTF	TGTGCCAGCAGTGACCAACCCCCCTACAGGGGGCTCTATGGCTACACCTTC
-	TRBV20-1	TRBJ1-2	-	CSARGQSLNYGYTF	TGCAGTGCTAGAGGGCAGAGCCTCAACTATGGCTACACCTTC
-	TRBV30	TRBJ2-5	-	CAWSVLPGQETQYF	TGTGCCTGGAGTGTCTTGCCGGGGCAAGAGACCCAGTACTTC
-	TRBV12-3/TRBV12-4	TRBJ2-2	-	CASSLNTGELFF	TGTGCCAGCAGTTTAAACACCGGGGAGCTGTTTTTT
TRBD1	TRBV2	TRBJ1-4	-	CASVTGGLRKLFF	TGTGCCAGCGTCACAGGGGGCCTAAGAAAACTGTTTTTT
-	TRBV9	TRBJ2-2	-	CASSQLTEATGELFF	TGTGCCAGCAGCCAGTTGACCGAGGCCACCGGGGAGCTGTTTTTT
-	TRBV3-1	TRBJ2-3	-	CASSPYLLLSARGDTQYF	TGTGCCAGCAGCCCATATCTACTTCTATCGGCCCGAGGAGATACGCAGTATTTT
-	TRBV7-2	TRBJ2-5	-	CASSWERGETQYF	TGTGCCAGCAGCTGGGAGAGGGGGGAGACCCAGTACTTC
TRBD1	TRBV2	TRBJ1-2	-	CASTSGGTGDGYTF	TGTGCCAGCACCTCGGGGGGGACAGGGGATGGCTACACCTTC
-	TRBV18	TRBJ1-5	-	CASSPSEGRQPQHF	TGTGCCAGCTCACCCTCGGAGGGACGCCAGCCCCAGCATTTT
-	TRBV12-3/TRBV12-4	TRBJ1-6	once	CASGREGSPLHF	TGTGCCAGCGGCAGGGAGGGTTCACCCCTCCACTTT
-	TRBV5-1	TRBJ1-2	-	CASSQRSVGGYTF	TGCGCCAGCAGTCAAAGAAGTGTTGGGGGCTACACCTTC
-	TRBV19	TRBJ2-3	-	CASSPPLDTQYF	TGTGCCAGTAGTCCCCCGTTGGATACGCAGTATTTT
TRBD2	TRBV25-1	TRBJ2-7	-	CASSDRTSGISYEQYF	TGTGCCAGCAGTGACCGGACTAGCGGGATCTCCTACGAGCAGTACTTC
-	TRBV20-1	TRBJ1-6	-	CSARDSTNNSPLHF	TGCAGTGCTAGAGATTCCACGAATAATTCACCCCTCCACTTT
-	TRBV19	TRBJ1-2	-	CASGGYGYTF	TGTGCCAGTGGAGGGTATGGCTACACCTTC
TRBD1	TRBV28	TRBJ1-2	-	CASSLSGGGFGYTF	TGTGCCAGCAGTTTATCAGGGGGTGGGTTCGGCTACACCTTC
-	TRBV30	TRBJ1-1	-	CAWSLGRSINTEAFF	TGTGCCTGGTCTCTGGGCCGGAGTATAAACACTGAAGCTTTCTTT
-	TRBV4-1	TRBJ2-5	once	CASSQEALETQYF	TGCGCCAGCAGCCAAGAAGCATTAGAGACCCAGTACTTC
-	TRBV29-1	TRBJ1-1	-	CSSRGPMMNTEAFF	TGCAGCTCGCGAGGCCCGATGATGAACACTGAAGCTTTCTTT
-	TRBV7-9	TRBJ2-7	-	CASSLSLAGDEQYF	TGTGCCAGCAGCTTAAGCCTTGCAGGGGACGAGCAGTACTTC
TRBD1	TRBV28	TRBJ2-6	-	CASRGQGAGANVLTF	TGTGCCAGCAGGGGGCAGGGGGCCGGGGCCAACGTCCTGACTTTC
TRBD1	TRBV14	TRBJ1-3	-	CASSPRTGRITGNTIYF	TGTGCCAGCAGCCCCCGGACAGGGAGAATAACTGGAAACACCATATATTTT
TRBD1	TRBV20-1	TRBJ1-2	-	CSAPDRGRGYTF	TGCAGTGCCCCGGACAGGGGTAGGGGCTACACCTTC
TRBD2	TRBV29-1	TRBJ2-3	-	CSVEDPWTSGGAGTDTQYF	TGCAGCGTTGAAGATCCGTGGACTAGCGGGGGGGCGGGCACAGATACGCAGTATTTT
-	TRBV6-5	TRBJ1-2	-	CASRQDTNYGYTF	TGTGCCAGCAGACAGGATACTAACTATGGCTACACCTTC
TRBD2	TRBV2	TRBJ2-7	-	CAQSKLAGLRDEQYF	TGTGCCCAAAGTAAACTAGCGGGCCTCCGGGACGAGCAGTACTTC
-	TRBV5-6	TRBJ1-1	-	CASSYRAHSPNTEAFF	TGTGCCAGCAGCTACCGGGCCCACTCCCCGAACACTGAAGCTTTCTTT
-	TRBV3-1	TRBJ2-1	-	CASSQDRLYNEQFF	TGTGCCAGCAGCCAAGATCGTCTCTACAATGAGCAGTTCTTC
-	TRBV15	TRBJ2-2	-	CATSRARGRDTGELFF	TGTGCCACCAGCAGAGCCCGGGGGCGAGACACCGGGGAGCTGTTTTTT
-	TRBV18	TRBJ1-5	-	CASSPQSNQPQHF	TGTGCCAGCTCACCACAGTCCAATCAGCCCCAGCATTTT